Shown below are 11 T cell receptor beta chains from a single sample sequenced in a study of T-cell memory formation after mild COVID-19. Via MiXCR, TCRdb re-called the 5' RACE reads, giving one row per CDR3 protein. The profile shows 340,000 or so distinct CDR3 sequences, around 13% of them singletons. The sequencing sample was made of PBMCs or a T cell subset sorted from them (not recorded which). Receptors were obtained from a man aged 18-30 years who had mild COVID-19 (a few samples of this study predate the infection). Cell type and time point are not known.

In this sample, this clonotype turned up a few times. The J gene is TRBJ2-3, the V gene TRBV12-3 or TRBV12-4; D is unclear. Trimming pared 2 bases from V and 2 bases from J, leaving 8 bases between. The CDR3 is 14 amino acids. In DNA, the CDR3 is TGTGCCAGCAGTTTATTCCAGTCCACAGATACGCAGTATTTT. This gives the protein CASSLFQSTDTQYF.

This clonotype showed up just a few times. V usage is TRBV5-1 and J usage is TRBJ2-5; 8 bases fit TRBD2. Germline V gives CDR1 SGHRS, CDR2 YFSETQ. The trim removed 0 bases at V and 1 base at J, leaving 5 bases unmatched. This CDR3 region has 16 residues. Here the CDR3 reads CASSLAGRGAQETQYF. The CDR3 nucleotides are TGCGCCAGCAGCTTGGCCGGGCGGGGGGCCCAAGAGACCCAGTACTTC.

The chain combines TRBV5-1 with TRBJ2-3; D tentatively reads TRBD1 or TRBD2 (5 bases each). CDR3 length equals 22 residues. Germline values: CDR1 SGHRS, CDR2 YFSETQ. V was cut by 1 base and J by 2 bases, with 32 bases left in between. CDR3 sequence: CASSLYPSGARSVDKSTDTQYF. Here the CDR3 DNA reads TGCGCCAGCAGCTTGTATCCGTCCGGGGCTCGGTCCGTCGATAAGTCCACAGATACGCAGTATTTT.

This clonotype has ten or more counts. The CDR3: CSASRPGRANVLTF. The CDR3 DNA is TGCAGTGCTAGTCGGCCTGGGCGGGCCAACGTCCTGACTTTC. The chain couples TRBV20-1 to TRBJ2-6; D gene uncertain. CDR3 length: 14 residues. Per germline, CDR1 DFQATT and CDR2 SNEGSKA (reference sequence). Trimming cost V 3 bases and J 5 bases, with 11 bases left between them.

This clonotype was recorded a few times. The J gene is TRBJ2-3, the V gene TRBV7-6; D assignment may be TRBD1 or TRBD2 (5 bases each). This CDR3 contains 14 residues. The V gene lost 0 bases and the J gene lost 7 bases, with 11 bases spanning the gap. Germline V gives CDR1 SGHVS, CDR2 FNYEAQ. CDR3 nucleotide sequence: TGTGCCAGCAGCTTAGCGGGCCGGGGCCATACGCAGTATTTT. It yields the protein CASSLAGRGHTQYF.

The chain has TRBV10-2 and TRBJ2-1; no clear D gene. Per the germline V gene, CDR1 is WSHSY and CDR2 is SAAADI. The CDR3 runs to 12 residues. The V and J ends lost 10 bases and 9 bases respectively, with 16 bases between them. The DNA of the CDR3 is TGCGCCACCGGGCCCACGGGTGGTGAGCAGTTCTTC. Protein: CATGPTGGEQFF.

The chain recombines TRBV11-2 with TRBJ2-1; maybe TRBD2 (6 bases). Trimming pared 5 bases from V and 0 bases from J, leaving 17 bases between. Looked up from germline, CDR1 is SGHAT and CDR2 is FQNNGV. This CDR3 is built from 17 residues. The chain's CDR3 is CASSVQTSTSSYNEQFF. CDR3 sequence (DNA): TGTGCCAGCAGCGTACAAACTAGCACGAGCTCCTACAATGAGCAGTTCTTC. Variable domain in full (rest from reference TRBV11-2 and TRBJ2-1): EAGVAQSPRYKIIEKRQSVAFWCNPISGHATLYWYQQILGQGPKLLIQFQNNGVVDDSQLPKDRFSAERLKGVDSTLKIQPAKLEDSAVYLCASSVQTSTSSYNEQFFGPGTRLTVL.

This clonotype was counted once. V usage is TRBV7-3 and J usage is TRBJ2-2; D call uncertain. The CDR3 is 15 amino acids. V was pared by 1 base and J by 3 bases, with 9 bases between. Per the germline V gene, CDR1 is SGHTA and CDR2 is FQGTGA. The CDR3 nucleotides read TGTGCCAGCAGCTTAATTAGCAGCTACACCGGGGAGCTGTTTTTT. This encodes CASSLISSYTGELFF.

This chain connects TRBV4-1 to TRBJ1-1; possibly TRBD1 for D (5 bases). Trimming pared 4 bases from V and 1 base from J, leaving 10 bases between. Germline-derived CDR1 and CDR2 are MGHRA and YSYEKL. The CDR3 contains 14 residues. In nucleotides, the CDR3 is TGCGCCAGCAGCCGGGGACTGGGGAACACTGAAGCTTTCTTT. It specifies CASSRGLGNTEAFF.

This clonotype was detected a few times. V and J are TRBV18 and TRBJ1-1, with D possibly matching TRBD1 (5 bases). V shed 3 bases and J shed 3 bases, with 11 bases lying between them. The CDR3 is 14 residues long. CDR1 KGHSH and CDR2 LQKENI come from the germline V gene. CDR3 residues: CASSPGRADTEAFF. As DNA, the CDR3 is TGTGCCAGCTCACCGGGACGGGCGGACACTGAAGCTTTCTTT.

The chain combines TRBV7-8 with TRBJ2-1; 8 bases line up with TRBD2. The junction had 3 bases not matched to a gene; V was cut back by 1 base and J by 10 bases. The germline CDR1 and CDR2 sequences are SGHVS and FQNEAQ. This CDR3 has 13 residues. The CDR3: CASSLEGTREQFF. The CDR3 region has the DNA TGTGCCAGCAGCTTAGAAGGGACTAGGGAGCAGTTCTTC.